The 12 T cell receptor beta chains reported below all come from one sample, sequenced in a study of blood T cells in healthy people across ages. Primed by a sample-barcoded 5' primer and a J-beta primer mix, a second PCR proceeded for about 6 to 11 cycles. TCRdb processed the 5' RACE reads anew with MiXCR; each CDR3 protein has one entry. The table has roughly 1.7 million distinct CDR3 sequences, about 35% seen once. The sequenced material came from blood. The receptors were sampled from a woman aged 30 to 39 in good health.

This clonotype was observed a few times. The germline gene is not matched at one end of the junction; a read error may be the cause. CDR3 DNA sequence: TGTGCCACGTTCTCGGGGCCTCCGGACAATCAGCAGTTCTTC. Encoded protein: CATFSGPPDNQQFF. The chain combines TRBV28 with TRBJ2-1, with D perhaps TRBD1 or TRBD2 (5 bases each). Germline V gene data show CDR1 as MDHEN and CDR2 as SYDVKM. The length of the CDR3 is 14 residues.

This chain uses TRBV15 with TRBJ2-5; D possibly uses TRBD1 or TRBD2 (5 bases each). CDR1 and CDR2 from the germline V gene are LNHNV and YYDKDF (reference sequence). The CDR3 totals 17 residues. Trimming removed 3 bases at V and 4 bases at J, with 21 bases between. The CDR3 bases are TGTGCCACCAGCAGGGTTTTTGATCCGGGACCCCCAGAGACCCAGTACTTC. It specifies CATSRVFDPGPPETQYF.

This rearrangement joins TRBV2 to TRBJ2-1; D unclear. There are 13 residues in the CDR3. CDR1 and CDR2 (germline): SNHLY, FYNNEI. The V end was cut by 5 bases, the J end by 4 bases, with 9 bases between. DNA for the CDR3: TGTGCCAGCAGTACTGACCTATACAATGAGCAGTTCTTC. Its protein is CASSTDLYNEQFF.

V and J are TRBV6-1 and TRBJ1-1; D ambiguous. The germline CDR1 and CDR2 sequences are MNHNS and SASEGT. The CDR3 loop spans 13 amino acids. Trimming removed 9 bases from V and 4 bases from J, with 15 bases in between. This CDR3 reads CARYRFTRTEAFF. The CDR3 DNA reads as TGTGCCAGGTATAGATTTACTCGCACTGAAGCTTTCTTT.

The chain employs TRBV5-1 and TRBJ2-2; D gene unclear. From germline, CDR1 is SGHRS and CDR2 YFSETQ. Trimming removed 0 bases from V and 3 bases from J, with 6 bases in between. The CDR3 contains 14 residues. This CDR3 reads CASSLGPDTGELFF. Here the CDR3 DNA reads TGCGCCAGCAGCTTGGGTCCTGACACCGGGGAGCTGTTTTTT.

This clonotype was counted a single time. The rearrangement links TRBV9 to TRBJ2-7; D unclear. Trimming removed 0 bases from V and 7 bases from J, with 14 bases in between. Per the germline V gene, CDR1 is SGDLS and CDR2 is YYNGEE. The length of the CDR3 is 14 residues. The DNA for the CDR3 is TGTGCCAGCAGCGTAGATGGTTTCTACAATGAGCAGTACTTC. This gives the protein CASSVDGFYNEQYF. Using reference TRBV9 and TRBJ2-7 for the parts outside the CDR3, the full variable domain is DSGVTQTPKHLITATGQRVTLRCSPRSGDLSVYWYQQSLDQGLQFLIQYYNGEERAKGNILERFSAQQFPDLHSELNLSSLELGDSALYFCASSVDGFYNEQYFGPGTRLTVT.

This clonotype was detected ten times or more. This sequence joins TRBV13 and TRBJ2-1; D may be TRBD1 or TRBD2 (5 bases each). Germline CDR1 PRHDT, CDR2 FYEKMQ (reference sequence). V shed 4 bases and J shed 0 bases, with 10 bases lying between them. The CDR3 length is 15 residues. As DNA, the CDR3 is TGTGCCAGCAGCTCAACCGGGACCTCCTACAATGAGCAGTTCTTC. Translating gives CASSSTGTSYNEQFF.

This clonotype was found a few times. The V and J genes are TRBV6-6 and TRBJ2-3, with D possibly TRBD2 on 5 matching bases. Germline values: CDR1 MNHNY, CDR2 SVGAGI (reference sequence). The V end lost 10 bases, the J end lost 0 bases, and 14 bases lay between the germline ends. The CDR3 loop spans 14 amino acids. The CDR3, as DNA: TGTGCCACCGTAGCGACCCGGAGCACAGATACGCAGTATTTT. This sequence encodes CATVATRSTDTQYF.

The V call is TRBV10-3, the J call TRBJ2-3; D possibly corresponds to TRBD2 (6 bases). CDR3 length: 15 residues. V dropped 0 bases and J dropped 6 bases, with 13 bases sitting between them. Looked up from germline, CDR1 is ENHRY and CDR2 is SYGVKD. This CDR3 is CAISESGGEADTQYF. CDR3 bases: TGTGCCATCAGTGAGTCTGGAGGGGAGGCCGATACGCAGTATTTT.

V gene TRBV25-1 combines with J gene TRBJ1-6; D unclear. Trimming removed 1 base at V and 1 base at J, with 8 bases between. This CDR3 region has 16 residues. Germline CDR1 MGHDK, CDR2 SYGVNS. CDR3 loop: CASSESGVSYNSPLHF. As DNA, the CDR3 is TGTGCCAGCAGTGAATCCGGGGTTTCCTATAATTCACCCCTCCACTTT.

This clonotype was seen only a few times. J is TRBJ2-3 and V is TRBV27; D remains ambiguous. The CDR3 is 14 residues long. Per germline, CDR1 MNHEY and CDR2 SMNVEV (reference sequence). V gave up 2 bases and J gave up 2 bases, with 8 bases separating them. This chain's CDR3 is CASSLEQYTDTQYF. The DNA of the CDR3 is TGTGCCAGCAGTTTAGAACAGTACACAGATACGCAGTATTTT.

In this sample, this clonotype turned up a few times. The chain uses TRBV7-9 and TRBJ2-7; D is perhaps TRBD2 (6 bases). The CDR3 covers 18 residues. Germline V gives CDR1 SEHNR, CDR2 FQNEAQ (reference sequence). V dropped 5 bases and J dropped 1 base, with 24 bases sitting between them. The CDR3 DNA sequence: TGTGCCAGCAGCCCGCGGTCGACTAGTAGCAGGTTTTCCTACGAGCAGTACTTC. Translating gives CASSPRSTSSRFSYEQYF.